This TCR beta chain was retrieved from a study of cytomegalovirus exposure and HLA in healthy donors. General study findings and limits: The study designated fewer than 200 TCR beta chains cytomegalovirus-associated. Many donors carried some public TCRs, although rarity characterized most TCR sequences.

The table came from immunoSEQ multiplex PCR; TCRdb's copy has only in-frame clones and leaves some out. This repertoire shows approximately 98,000 clones, roughly 95% found once; its top ten account for approximately 0.67%. In regard to this clone: Its antigen is as yet unknown.

Germline V CDR1 and CDR2: SGHTA, FQGNSA. J was trimmed by 6 bases and V by 2 bases; bases with no gene match: 10. The CDR3 extends over 16 amino acids. Material: PBMCs. V gene TRBV7-2 combines with J gene TRBJ2-5, with 9 bases lining up with TRBD2. This receptor was obtained from a young woman in good health and CMV-seronegative. Here the CDR3 reads CASSLLPSGERKTQYF. CDR3 nucleotide sequence: TGTGCCAGCAGCTTACTTCCTAGCGGGGAACGGAAGACCCAGTACTTC.